Listed below are T cell receptor beta chains from one sample, sequenced in a study of shared clonotypes between healthy human individuals. Assay used: immunoSEQ multiplex PCR; TCRdb lists only in-frame clones, some missing. The sample lists 2.3 million or so clones; approximately 93% were seen once. Sequencing was done on a sample of naive CD4+ T cells from PBMCs. These receptors were obtained from a man between 18 and 29 years old in good health. Some clones in this sample may be carry-over from other donors' samples. The CDR3 runs from the conserved cysteine through the conserved F or W. Fields, in order: J gene, V gene, clone size, D gene, CDR3 protein, CDR3 DNA. D genes are given only for firm matches. Size values are once, few and many counts, or a class for expanded clones, and some rows have none.

J: TRBJ2-1
V: TRBV10-1
size: NA
D: TRBD2
CDR3: CASSELEGTSGEYNEQFF
DNA: TGCGCCAGCAGTGAGTTGGAAGGGACTAGCGGGGAGTACAATGAGCAGTTCTTC

J: TRBJ1-2
V: TRBV25-1
size: once
D: TRBD1
CDR3: CASSDSSGTGVIPDGYTF
DNA: TGTGCCAGCAGTGATTCATCCGGGACAGGGGTCATCCCAGATGGCTACACCTTC

J: TRBJ2-1
V: TRBV28
size: NA
D: TRBD1
CDR3: CANSGDSYNEQFF
DNA: TGTGCCAACAGTGGGGACAGCTACAATGAGCAGTTCTTC

J: TRBJ2-5
V: TRBV5-1
size: NA
D: NA
CDR3: CASSLDGPGAQYF
DNA: TGCGCCAGCAGCTTGGACGGCCCTGGGGCCCAGTACTTC

J: TRBJ2-7
V: TRBV7-9
size: NA
D: NA
CDR3: CASSAQGPYEQYF
DNA: TGTGCCAGCAGCGCACAGGGCCCCTACGAGCAGTACTTC

J: TRBJ2-1
V: TRBV28
size: NA
D: TRBD1
CDR3: CASSLSHLDRATGEQFF
DNA: TGTGCCAGCAGTTTAAGTCATCTGGACAGGGCTACGGGTGAGCAGTTCTTC

J: TRBJ1-1
V: TRBV7-3
size: NA
D: TRBD1
CDR3: CARETGMNTEAFF
DNA: TGTGCCAGGGAGACAGGGATGAACACTGAAGCTTTCTTT

J: TRBJ2-5
V: TRBV5-1
size: NA
D: TRBD1
CDR3: CASSLGITGGRQETQYF
DNA: TGCGCCAGCAGCTTGGGGATCACAGGGGGCCGCCAAGAGACCCAGTACTTC

J: TRBJ1-5
V: TRBV6-5
size: NA
D: TRBD1
CDR3: CASSGTDHLGPQHF
DNA: TGTGCCAGCTCCGGGACAGACCATCTTGGGCCCCAGCATTTT

J: TRBJ1-1
V: TRBV10-3
size: once
D: TRBD1
CDR3: CAIRGTGGDQESFF
DNA: TGTGCCATCAGGGGGACAGGGGGCGATCAGGAGAGTTTCTTT

J: TRBJ2-5
V: TRBV9
size: once
D: TRBD1
CDR3: CASSVYGTGEETQYF
DNA: TGTGCCAGCAGCGTATACGGGACAGGGGAAGAGACCCAGTACTTC

J: TRBJ1-2
V: TRBV5-6
size: NA
D: TRBD1
CDR3: CASSLGRTGPYGYTF
DNA: TGTGCCAGCAGCCTGGGCAGGACAGGGCCCTATGGCTACACCTTC

J: TRBJ2-7
V: TRBV5-1
size: NA
D: TRBD1
CDR3: CASSSDREKISYEQYF
DNA: TGCGCCAGCAGCTCGGACAGGGAAAAAATCTCCTACGAGCAGTACTTC

J: TRBJ2-5
V: TRBV5-1
size: NA
D: NA
CDR3: CASSVDSQETQYF
DNA: TGCGCCAGCAGCGTCGACAGCCAAGAGACCCAGTACTTC

J: TRBJ2-3
V: TRBV28
size: NA
D: TRBD1
CDR3: CASRQGEDTQYF
DNA: TGTGCCAGCAGACAGGGGGAGGATACGCAGTATTTT

J: TRBJ2-2
V: TRBV5-1
size: NA
D: TRBD2
CDR3: CASSLLAGDNTGELFF
DNA: TGCGCCAGCAGCTTGCTAGCGGGAGATAATACCGGGGAGCTGTTTTTT

J: TRBJ2-1
V: TRBV28
size: NA
D: NA
CDR3: CASKVWGGSTRGDEQFF
DNA: TGTGCCAGCAAGGTATGGGGTGGGTCGACCAGGGGGGATGAGCAGTTCTTC

J: TRBJ2-7
V: TRBV4-1
size: NA
D: NA
CDR3: CASSPARDRTYEQYF
DNA: TGCGCCAGCAGCCCCGCTCGGGACCGAACCTACGAGCAGTACTTC

J: TRBJ2-1
V: TRBV10-3
size: NA
D: TRBD2
CDR3: CAISDLAGEGNEQFF
DNA: TGTGCCATCAGTGATCTAGCGGGAGAGGGAAATGAGCAGTTCTTC

J: TRBJ1-5
V: TRBV7-2
size: once
D: NA
CDR3: CASSLVRGDQPQHF
DNA: TGTGCCAGCAGCTTAGTCCGGGGCGACCAGCCCCAGCATTTT

J: TRBJ2-7
V: TRBV18
size: NA
D: NA
CDR3: CASSPNSGTYEQYF
DNA: TGTGCCAGCTCACCCAATAGCGGAACCTACGAGCAGTACTTC

J: TRBJ2-5
V: TRBV7-2
size: NA
D: NA
CDR3: CASSLLGETQYF
DNA: TGTGCCAGCAGCTTACTAGGAGAGACCCAGTACTTC